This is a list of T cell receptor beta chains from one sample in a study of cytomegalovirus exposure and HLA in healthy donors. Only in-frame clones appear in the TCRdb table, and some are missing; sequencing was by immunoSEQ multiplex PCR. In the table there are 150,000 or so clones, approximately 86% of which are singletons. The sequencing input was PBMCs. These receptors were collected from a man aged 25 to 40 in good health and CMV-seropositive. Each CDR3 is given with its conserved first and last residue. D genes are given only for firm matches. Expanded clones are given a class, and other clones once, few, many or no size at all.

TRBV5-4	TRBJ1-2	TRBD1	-	TGTGCCAGCAGCTTTGACAGGGCCGGCTACACCTTC	CASSFDRAGYTF
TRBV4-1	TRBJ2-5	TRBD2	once	TGCGCCAGCAGCCTTGGACTAGCGGGGGGGCAAGAGACCCAGTACTTC	CASSLGLAGGQETQYF
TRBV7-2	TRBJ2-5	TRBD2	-	TGTGCCAGCAGCTTACCGACTAGCGCCCAAGAGACCCAGTACTTC	CASSLPTSAQETQYF
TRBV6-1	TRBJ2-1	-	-	TGTGCCAGCAGTGAAGACACCTCCTACAATGAGCAGTTCTTC	CASSEDTSYNEQFF
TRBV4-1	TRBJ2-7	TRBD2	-	TGCGCCAGCAGACGCAGAGATAGCGGGGGGGACTCCTACGAGCAGTACTTC	CASRRRDSGGDSYEQYF
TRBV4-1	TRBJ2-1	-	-	TGCGCCAGCAGCCAAGAACTTCGCAATGAGCAGTTCTTC	CASSQELRNEQFF
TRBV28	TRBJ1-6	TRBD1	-	TGTGCCAGCAGCATACAGGGGTATAATTCACCCCTCCACTTT	CASSIQGYNSPLHF
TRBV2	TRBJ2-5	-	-	TGTGCCAGCAAATCTACCGGGGTCCAAGAGACCCAGTACTTC	CASKSTGVQETQYF
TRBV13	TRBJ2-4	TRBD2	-	TGTGCCAGCAGCCCAGCGGGGCGGGGGGGCCCGGACATTCAGTACTTC	CASSPAGRGGPDIQYF
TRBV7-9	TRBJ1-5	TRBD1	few	TGTGCCAGCAGCCCAGCAGCGGACAGGGATAGGGTCAATCAGCCCCAGCATTTT	CASSPAADRDRVNQPQHF
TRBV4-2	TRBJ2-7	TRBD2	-	TGTGCCAGCAGCCCCAGAGGAACCGGGACTAGCGGGGGGCCCCACGAGCAGTACTTC	CASSPRGTGTSGGPHEQYF
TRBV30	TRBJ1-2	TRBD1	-	TGTGCCTGGAGTTTTTTTTCTCGAGGACAGGGGGCTGTTTACTATGGCTACACCTTC	CAWSFFSRGQGAVYYGYTF
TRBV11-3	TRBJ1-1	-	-	TGTGCCAGCAGCCTACGGAACACTGAAGCTTTCTTT	CASSLRNTEAFF